This T cell receptor beta chain was captured in a study of human T cells and chemical hapten exposure. Across the study: Sensitizing treatment utilized 2% DPC over a roughly 2 cm by roughly 2 cm portion of upper inner arm skin. Patch tests put 0.01% DPC on the upper back, and the results were checked at 6 days. General study points: Sensitizing to DPC left TCRs with a frequency above 1 in 1000 unaltered.

Trimming left V 7 bases short and J 5 bases short, with 11 bases between. CDR1 is SQVTM and CDR2 is ANQGSEA in the germline V gene. The CDR3 runs to 12 residues. Time point reported: patch test 3, about 24 weeks after DPC sensitization. Treatment: therapeutic diphenylcyclopropenone sensitization with weekly scalp DPC. Concerning this clonotype: Its antigen is undetermined.

As the library was built, unique molecular identifiers were attached to individual cDNA molecules. TCRdb re-called the RACE reads through MiXCR, storing one row per CDR3 protein. The table has about 190,000 distinct CDR3 sequences, about 25% seen once. The sequencing used whole blood, collected in connection with sensitization to the hapten diphenylcyclopropenone (DPC). The sequence was obtained from a middle-aged woman with alopecia areata. Some clones in this sample may be carry-over from other donors' samples. The V gene is TRBV29-1, the J gene TRBJ2-2; a possible D gene is TRBD1 (6 bases). CDR3 protein: CSATGLTGELFF. The CDR3, as DNA: TGCAGCGCGACAGGTTTGACCGGGGAGCTGTTTTTT.